A single sample gave rise to the 15 T cell receptor beta chains below, sequenced in a study of spatial heterogeneity in lung cancer. Stated time point: sample taken at primary tumor resection. Researchers sequenced whole RNA taken from tumor, nontumor lung or frozen PBMC without sorting. One entry per CDR3 protein results from TCRdb running MiXCR on the 5' RACE reads. The sample yields more than 50,000 distinct CDR3 sequences, roughly 7% seen once. This specimen consisted of PBMCs, obtained at surgery. The source of these receptors is a female donor with early-stage non-small cell lung cancer.

As DNA, the CDR3 is TGTGCCAGCACACACCGCGGGGGGTGGACAGATACGCAGTATTTT. Its translation is CASTHRGGWTDTQYF. The chain uses TRBV28 and TRBJ2-3; TRBD2 agrees at 8 bases. The CDR3 runs to 15 residues. Germline-derived CDR1 and CDR2 are MDHEN and SYDVKM. The V segment lost 7 bases and the J segment 3 bases; nucleotides outside the gene matches: 9.

This clonotype was seen repeatedly, ten times or more. V gene TRBV27 combines with J gene TRBJ2-5, with 9 bases identical to TRBD1. CDR1 is MNHEY, CDR2 SMNVEV, per germline (reference sequence). J lost 4 bases, V lost 8 bases, and 11 bases had no gene match. CDR3 length: 15 residues. The CDR3 nucleotides are TGTGCCAGCCACAGAACAGGGGGCGTGGGAGAGACCCAGTACTTC. It specifies CASHRTGGVGETQYF.

V usage is TRBV7-2 and J usage is TRBJ2-1, with a tentative D call TRBD2 (7 bases). Germline assignment: CDR1 SGHTA and CDR2 FQGNSA. V gave up 4 bases and J gave up 3 bases, with 13 bases separating them. CDR3 length: 15 amino acids. CDR3: CASSSGGQSYNEQFF. The CDR3 DNA reads as TGTGCCAGCAGCTCCGGGGGGCAGAGCTACAATGAGCAGTTCTTC.

This clonotype was picked up many times. The chain has TRBV27 and TRBJ2-1; D call uncertain. The CDR3 is 16 amino acids. Trimming took 0 bases from V and 2 from J, leaving 11 bases between them. The germline V gene has CDR1 MNHEY and CDR2 SMNVEV (reference sequence). CDR3 nucleotide sequence: TGTGCCAGCAGTTTATCTTCTGGACGGACCTACAATGAGCAGTTCTTC. Translated: CASSLSSGRTYNEQFF.

There are many counts of this clonotype. The chain couples TRBV21-1 to TRBJ2-1. TRBV21-1 is labeled a pseudogene. The CDR3 spans 15 residues. DNA for the CDR3: TGTGCCAGCAGCAAAGCCACGAGCGAGCCCAATGAGCAGTTCTTC. Protein product: CASSKATSEPNEQFF.

This clonotype was recorded many times. The chain carries TRBV20-1 and TRBJ2-7; 7 bases fit TRBD1. This CDR3 is built from 14 residues. CDR1 and CDR2 (germline): DFQATT, SNEGSKA (reference sequence). Trimming took 4 bases from V and 0 from J; bases not matched to a gene: 6. Written as DNA, the CDR3 is TGCAGTGCTACCCGACAGGGAAACTCCTACGAGCAGTACTTC. Translating it yields CSATRQGNSYEQYF.

This clonotype has at least ten counts. The chain is built from TRBV6-5 and TRBJ1-3; weak D call: TRBD1 (5 bases). The germline V and J ends were trimmed by 3 bases and 4 bases, with 10 bases remaining between them. This CDR3 region has 14 residues. Germline values: CDR1 MNHEY, CDR2 SVGAGI. Written as DNA, the CDR3 is TGTGCCAGCAGTTATCAGGGAGGGGGAAACACCATATATTTT. Protein sequence: CASSYQGGGNTIYF.

This clonotype showed up many times. The J gene is TRBJ2-3, the V gene TRBV3-1; 12 bases match TRBD2. The CDR3 runs to 14 residues. The J segment lost 3 bases and the V segment lost 7 bases, leaving 2 bases of the junction unmatched. CDR1 is LGHDT and CDR2 is YNNKEL in the germline V gene (reference sequence). The CDR3 loop reads CASTTSGGTDTQYF. The CDR3 bases are TGTGCCAGCACGACTAGCGGGGGAACAGATACGCAGTATTTT.

The J gene is TRBJ2-1, the V gene TRBV4-1, with D unresolved. Germline CDR1 is MGHRA and CDR2 is YSYEKL. V was cut by 0 bases and J by 5 bases, with 14 bases left in between. The CDR3 length is 16 residues. This CDR3 reads CASSQERRASNNEQFF. The CDR3, as DNA: TGCGCCAGCAGCCAAGAAAGAAGGGCCTCGAACAATGAGCAGTTCTTC.

This clonotype was counted at least ten times. The chain has TRBV29-1 and TRBJ1-4; TRBD1 is a possible D gene (6 bases). This CDR3 contains 13 residues. Trimming stripped 7 bases from V and 7 bases from J, with 16 bases between. Germline V gene lookup returns CDR1 SQVTM and CDR2 ANQGSEA. The CDR3 sequence: CSAVETGGEKLFF. The CDR3 nucleotides are TGCAGCGCCGTTGAGACAGGAGGTGAAAAACTGTTTTTT.

This clonotype was seen at least ten times. This sequence joins TRBV12-3 or TRBV12-4 and TRBJ1-2; maybe TRBD1 (6 bases). The ends were cut back, 2 bases at V and 4 bases at J, with 8 bases in the middle. This CDR3 spans 13 amino acids. CDR3 nucleotides: TGTGCCAGCAGTTTATCAGGGGTCTATGGCTACACCTTC. This codes for CASSLSGVYGYTF.

This clonotype was seen only a few times. The genes are TRBV20-1 and TRBJ1-5; 9 nucleotides line up with TRBD1. The germline CDR1 and CDR2 sequences are DFQATT and SNEGSKA (reference sequence). The V and J ends lost 5 bases and 0 bases, in that order; junction bases with no gene match: 8. This CDR3 contains 16 residues. CDR3 sequence: CSASDRGEYSNQPQHF. The DNA of the CDR3 is TGCAGTGCTTCCGACAGGGGGGAGTATAGCAATCAGCCCCAGCATTTT.

The sample holds many counts of this clonotype. The J gene is TRBJ2-7, the V gene TRBV9; either TRBD1 or TRBD2 may supply D (6 bases each). Germline V gene sequence: CDR1 SGDLS, CDR2 YYNGEE. This CDR3 has 14 amino acids. The germline V and J ends were trimmed by 5 bases and 3 bases, with 15 bases remaining between them. The CDR3 bases are TGTGCCAGCAGTCCTCCCGGGGGCTTCTACGAGCAGTACTTC. Translating it yields CASSPPGGFYEQYF. The full variable domain, with the rest looked up from reference TRBV9 and TRBJ2-7, is DSGVTQTPKHLITATGQRVTLRCSPRSGDLSVYWYQQSLDQGLQFLIQYYNGEERAKGNILERFSAQQFPDLHSELNLSSLELGDSALYFCASSPPGGFYEQYFGPGTRLTVT.

The sample holds many counts of this clonotype. V usage is TRBV7-9 and J usage is TRBJ1-2; unclear D gene. In germline, CDR1 is SEHNR, CDR2 FQNEAQ (reference sequence). Trimming removed 5 bases from V and 8 bases from J, with 3 bases in between. This CDR3 region has 9 residues. DNA for the CDR3: TGTGCCAGCAGCGAAGGCTACACCTTC. Translated: CASSEGYTF.

This clonotype was found many times. The genes are TRBV30 and TRBJ1-1; D may be TRBD1 (5 bases). The germline gives CDR1 GTSNPN, CDR2 SVGIG (reference sequence). The CDR3 loop spans 13 amino acids. V gave up 2 bases and J gave up 0 bases, with 7 bases separating them. CDR3 amino acids: CAWSRGMNTEAFF. The CDR3 nucleotides are TGTGCCTGGAGTAGGGGAATGAACACTGAAGCTTTCTTT.